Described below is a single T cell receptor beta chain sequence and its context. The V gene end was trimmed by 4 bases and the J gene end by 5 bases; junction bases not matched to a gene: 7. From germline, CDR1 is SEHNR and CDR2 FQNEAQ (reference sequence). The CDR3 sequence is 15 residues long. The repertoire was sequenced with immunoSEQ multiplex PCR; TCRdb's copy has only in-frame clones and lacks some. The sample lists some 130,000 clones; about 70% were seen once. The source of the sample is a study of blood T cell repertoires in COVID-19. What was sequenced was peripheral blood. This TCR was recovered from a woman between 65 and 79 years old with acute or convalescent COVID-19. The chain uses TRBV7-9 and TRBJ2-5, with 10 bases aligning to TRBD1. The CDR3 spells CASSSRQGAGETQYF. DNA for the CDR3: TGTGCCAGCAGCTCGAGACAGGGGGCCGGGGAGACCCAGTACTTC.